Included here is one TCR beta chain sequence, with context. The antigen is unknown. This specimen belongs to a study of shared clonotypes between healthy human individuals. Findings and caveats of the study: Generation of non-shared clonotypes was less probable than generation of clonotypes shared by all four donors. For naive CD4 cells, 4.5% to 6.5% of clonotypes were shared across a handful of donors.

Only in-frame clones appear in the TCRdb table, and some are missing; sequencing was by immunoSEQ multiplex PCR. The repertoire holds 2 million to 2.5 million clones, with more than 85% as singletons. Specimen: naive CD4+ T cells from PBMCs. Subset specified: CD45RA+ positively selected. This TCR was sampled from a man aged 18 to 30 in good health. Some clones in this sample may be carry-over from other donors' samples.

The CDR3 region has the DNA TGTGCCACCAGCAGAGTCTGGAGAGAGACCCAGTACTTC. As protein: CATSRVWRETQYF. The chain has TRBV15 and TRBJ2-5; no firm D call. V was clipped by 1 base and J by 4 bases, with 7 bases between them. Germline V gives CDR1 LNHNV, CDR2 YYDKDF (reference sequence). The CDR3 is 13 residues long.